Each of the 23 T cell receptor beta chains below was sequenced from the same sample in a study of shared clonotypes between healthy human individuals. TCRdb keeps only in-frame clones here, not all; method: immunoSEQ multiplex PCR. Among a few million clones listed, 85% to 95% were seen once. Material: naive CD4+ T cells from PBMCs. Described subset: CD45RA+ positively selected. These receptors all come from a man aged 18 to 35 in good health. Some clones in this sample may be carry-over from other donors' samples.

CDR3 sequence reads: CASNPDSQTGNEQFF. CDR3 coding DNA: TGTGCCAGCAACCCCGACTCTCAGACGGGCAATGAGCAGTTCTTC. V usage is TRBV2 and J usage is TRBJ2-1; D gene uncertain. The CDR3 consists of 15 residues. The germline CDR1 and CDR2 sequences are SNHLY and FYNNEI. The V end was cut by 7 bases, the J end by 6 bases, with 19 bases between.

The J gene is TRBJ1-1, the V gene TRBV6-6; D may be TRBD1 (6 bases). Germline V gene data show CDR1 as MNHNY and CDR2 as SVGAGI (reference sequence). Between the trimmed V and J ends, which lost 11 bases and 4 bases, there was a span of 20 bases. The CDR3 is 14 residues long. The CDR3 region has the DNA TGTGCCGGTCCGGGACACCGGGGTGGCACTGAAGCTTTCTTT. As protein: CAGPGHRGGTEAFF.

The rearrangement uses TRBV5-1 and TRBJ2-2; a weak D match, TRBD2 (6 bases). V lost 3 bases, J lost 7 bases, and 16 bases lay in between. CDR3 length: 15 amino acids. Germline V CDR1 and CDR2: SGHRS, YFSETQ. This chain's CDR3 is CASSWGGGDGGELFF. CDR3 DNA: TGCGCCAGCAGCTGGGGTGGCGGGGACGGCGGGGAGCTGTTTTTT. The whole variable domain, remainder taken from reference TRBV5-1 and TRBJ2-2, is KAGVTQTPRYLIKTRGQQVTLSCSPISGHRSVSWYQQTPGQGLQFLFEYFSETQRNKGNFPGRFSGRQFSNSRSEMNVSTLELGDSALYLCASSWGGGDGGELFFGEGSRLTVL.

The CDR3 bases are TGTGCCAGCAGCCCAACCGCCGGGTCTTACACTGAAGCTTTCTTT. Translating gives CASSPTAGSYTEAFF. This chain joins TRBV11-2 and TRBJ1-1; unclear D gene. Per the germline V gene, CDR1 is SGHAT and CDR2 is FQNNGV. The V end was cut by 5 bases, the J end by 3 bases, with 16 bases between. This CDR3 region has 15 residues.

This chain links TRBV7-9 with TRBJ1-1; D is undetermined. V was shortened by 1 base and J by 2 bases, with 11 bases between the two germline ends. Germline CDR1 and CDR2: SEHNR and FQNEAQ (reference sequence). This CDR3 comprises 15 residues. The CDR3 loop is CASSLVSVRNTEAFF. The CDR3 DNA reads TGTGCCAGCAGCTTAGTTTCCGTAAGAAACACTGAAGCTTTCTTT. Full variable domain (rest looked up from reference TRBV7-9 and TRBJ1-1): DTGVSQNPRHKITKRGQNVTFRCDPISEHNRLYWYRQTLGQGPEFLTYFQNEAQLEKSRLLSDRFSAERPKGSFSTLEIQRTEQGDSAMYLCASSLVSVRNTEAFFGQGTRLTVV.

The rearrangement uses TRBV6-1 and TRBJ2-7, with D possibly being TRBD1 or TRBD2 (6 bases each). Germline V CDR1 and CDR2: MNHNS, SASEGT. V lost 11 bases to trimming and J lost 0 bases, with 14 bases between them. The CDR3 length is 13 residues. The CDR3 spells CAGQGRSSYEQYF. DNA for the CDR3: TGTGCCGGCCAGGGGAGGAGCTCCTACGAGCAGTACTTC.

This chain connects TRBV2 to TRBJ1-5; D is unclear. The CDR3 spans 14 residues. V was trimmed by 6 bases and J by 5 bases, leaving 14 bases between them. Per the germline V gene, CDR1 is SNHLY and CDR2 is FYNNEI. The CDR3 is CASSSDSRDQPQHF. DNA for the CDR3: TGTGCCAGCAGCTCGGACTCTCGGGATCAGCCCCAGCATTTT.

The V call is TRBV5-1, the J call TRBJ1-1; D remains ambiguous. Trimming pared 0 bases from V and 3 bases from J, leaving 12 bases between. The CDR3 sequence is 15 residues long. Germline lookup yields CDR1 SGHRS and CDR2 YFSETQ. Here the CDR3 DNA reads TGCGCCAGCAGCTTGGATAGCGCCCGTCACACTGAAGCTTTCTTT. Amino acids: CASSLDSARHTEAFF. The full variable domain, in which reference TRBV5-1 and TRBJ1-1 provide the parts outside the CDR3, is KAGVTQTPRYLIKTRGQQVTLSCSPISGHRSVSWYQQTPGQGLQFLFEYFSETQRNKGNFPGRFSGRQFSNSRSEMNVSTLELGDSALYLCASSLDSARHTEAFFGQGTRLTVV.

The V call is TRBV28, the J call TRBJ1-1; D not resolved. The V gene lost 1 base and the J gene lost 5 bases, with 8 bases spanning the gap. The V gene's germline CDR1 is MDHEN and CDR2 SYDVKM. CDR3 length equals 13 residues. The CDR3 spells CASSLYAETEAFF. CDR3 in DNA: TGTGCCAGCAGTTTATACGCGGAAACTGAAGCTTTCTTT.

The DNA of the CDR3 is TGCAGCGTTGAACCCCGGGGCCGCTCCTACAATGAGCAGTTCTTC. Its protein is CSVEPRGRSYNEQFF. V and J are TRBV29-1 and TRBJ2-1; D tentatively fits TRBD1 or TRBD2 (5 bases each). Germline V gene lookup returns CDR1 SQVTM and CDR2 ANQGSEA. The ends were cut back, 2 bases at V and 0 bases at J, with 11 bases in the middle. The CDR3 length is 15 residues.

This chain joins TRBV28 and TRBJ1-4; TRBD1 matches 10 bases. The CDR3 has 17 residues. Germline V gene lookup returns CDR1 MDHEN and CDR2 SYDVKM. The ends lost 6 bases at V and 5 bases at J; junction bases unmatched: 12. In nucleotides, the CDR3 is TGTGCCAGCAGCTCATCCCGGGACAGGGGAAAAAATGAAAAACTGTTTTTT. It translates to CASSSSRDRGKNEKLFF.

The chain uses TRBV6-5 and TRBJ2-7; D is perhaps TRBD1 (5 bases). V shed 0 bases and J shed 6 bases, with 15 bases lying between them. The CDR3 runs to 15 residues. Germline CDR1 reads MNHEY; CDR2 reads SVGAGI. The CDR3 spells CASSYSSRGFSEQYF. For the CDR3, the DNA is TGTGCCAGCAGTTACTCGAGTAGGGGCTTCTCCGAGCAGTACTTC.

The chain carries TRBV12-5 and TRBJ2-3; 7 bases line up with TRBD2. The CDR3 extends over 15 amino acids. CDR1 and CDR2 from the germline V gene are LGHNT and FRNRAP. V lost 1 base to trimming and J lost 3 bases; unmatched junction nucleotides: 4. The CDR3 region is CASGLGGRGTDTQYF. The CDR3 coding sequence is TGTGCTAGTGGTTTGGGTGGGAGGGGAACAGATACGCAGTATTTT.

This clone occurred a few times. V is TRBV19 and J is TRBJ1-5; no clear D. CDR1 is LNHDA, CDR2 SQIVND, per germline (reference sequence). The length of the CDR3 is 14 residues. The V end lost 7 bases, the J end lost 5 bases, and 15 bases lay between the germline ends. As DNA, the CDR3 is TGTGCCAGTAAAGGGCAAGGGAGGCATCAGCCCCAGCATTTT. The encoded protein is CASKGQGRHQPQHF.

This clone was recorded a few times. The chain joins TRBV7-9 to TRBJ1-1; the D is unclear. This CDR3 has 13 residues. The germline CDR1 and CDR2 sequences are SEHNR and FQNEAQ (reference sequence). With 2 bases removed from V and 4 bases from J, the gap between germline ends came to 8 bases. CDR3 DNA sequence: TGTGCCAGCAGCTTATACGAGGGCACTGAAGCTTTCTTT. It yields the protein CASSLYEGTEAFF. The full variable domain, in which reference TRBV7-9 and TRBJ1-1 provide the parts outside the CDR3, is DTGVSQNPRHKITKRGQNVTFRCDPISEHNRLYWYRQTLGQGPEFLTYFQNEAQLEKSRLLSDRFSAERPKGSFSTLEIQRTEQGDSAMYLCASSLYEGTEAFFGQGTRLTVV.

V usage is TRBV7-2 and J usage is TRBJ2-3; no firm D call. The CDR3 is 15 residues long. Germline CDR1 SGHTA, CDR2 FQGNSA. Trimming removed 0 bases at V and 6 bases at J, with 13 bases between. Here the CDR3 DNA reads TGTGCCAGCAGCTTAGCCCTCCAGGCTACTGATACGCAGTATTTT. This sequence encodes CASSLALQATDTQYF. The entire variable domain, with the rest obtained from reference TRBV7-2 and TRBJ2-3, is as follows: GAGVSQSPSNKVTEKGKDVELRCDPISGHTALYWYRQSLGQGLEFLIYFQGNSAPDKSGLPSDRFSAERTGGSVSTLTIQRTQQEDSAVYLCASSLALQATDTQYFGPGTRLTVL.

Remarks on this clone: A junction end diverges from the germline sequence, so it may reflect a read error. This chain joins TRBV7-2 and TRBJ2-5, with 8 bases matching TRBD2. The germline V gene has CDR1 SGHTA and CDR2 FQGNSA. This CDR3 is built from 16 residues. Here the CDR3 DNA reads TGTGCCGGCAGCCCGACCCCCGGGACTAGTGGTGAGACCCAGTACTTC. Its protein product is CAGSPTPGTSGETQYF. The full variable domain, completed using reference TRBV7-2 and TRBJ2-5, is GAGVSQSPSNKVTEKGKDVELRCDPISGHTALYWYRQSLGQGLEFLIYFQGNSAPDKSGLPSDRFSAERTGGSVSTLTIQRTQQEDSAVYLCAGSPTPGTSGETQYFGPGTRLLVL.

Remarks on this clone: Other DNA sequences in the same sample also yield this CDR3. The chain carries TRBV11-3 and TRBJ2-3, with D perhaps TRBD1 or TRBD2 (5 bases each). The CDR3 totals 13 residues. Germline V gives CDR1 SGHNT, CDR2 YENEEA. The V end lost 5 bases, the J end lost 1 base, and 7 bases lay between the germline ends. DNA of the CDR3: TGTGCCAGCAGCCTGGGGGGCACAGATACGCAGTATTTT. This codes for CASSLGGTDTQYF.

The chain employs TRBV5-8 and TRBJ2-5, with 12 nucleotides matching TRBD2. The ends lost 4 bases at V and 4 bases at J; junction bases unmatched: 11. This CDR3 contains 17 residues. Germline CDR1 is SGHTS and CDR2 is YDEGEE. In nucleotides, the CDR3 is TGTGCCAGCAGCCCCGGGGCCGGGACTAGCGGGCGAGAGACCCAGTACTTC. It is translated as CASSPGAGTSGRETQYF.

CDR3 bases: TGTGCCATCAGAGAGGACGCACTAACCTACGAGCAGTACTTC. Its protein product is CAIREDALTYEQYF. The rearrangement joins TRBV10-3 to TRBJ2-7; D remains unclear. Germline loops: CDR1 ENHRY, CDR2 SYGVKD. V lost 6 bases, J lost 2 bases, and 14 bases lay in between. This CDR3 comprises 14 residues.

The chain employs TRBV27 and TRBJ2-7, with 10 bases matching TRBD2. The CDR3 runs 16 residues. V lost 4 bases and J lost 2; bases outside the gene matches: 8. CDR1 and CDR2 (germline): MNHEY, SMNVEV (reference sequence). DNA for the CDR3: TGTGCCAGCAGTTCCACGGGACTAGCGCCCGCCTACGAGCAGTACTTC. This gives the protein CASSSTGLAPAYEQYF.

The chain is built from TRBV6-5 and TRBJ2-7, with a weak D call TRBD1 (6 bases). Germline loops: CDR1 MNHEY, CDR2 SVGAGI. This CDR3 has 15 residues. The germline V and J ends were trimmed by 4 bases and 3 bases, with 16 bases remaining between them. The CDR3 loop is CASSSTGHEFYEQYF. The CDR3 DNA reads TGTGCCAGCAGTTCGACGGGACACGAGTTCTACGAGCAGTACTTC.

The chain joins TRBV21-1 to TRBJ2-1; the D call TRBD2 from the table was never checked on the DNA. TRBV21-1 is a pseudogene segment. The CDR3 covers 22 residues. The CDR3 DNA is TGTGCCAGCTCCGGGACAGGGGGCTTACGAGGACTAGCGCCCAGCTCCTACAATGAGCAGTTCTTC. Encoded protein: CASSGTGGLRGLAPSSYNEQFF.